Each of the 24 T cell receptor beta chains below was sequenced from the same sample in a study of identifying expanded T cells in peripheral blood (dated by TCRdb to about 2019). The library was made by the immunoSEQ multiplex PCR assay. TCRdb holds this immuneACCESS table with in-frame rearrangements only. Some clones are missing; in checked studies, unresolved V genes explain under half, and the rest has no known cause. This sample gives over 45,000 clones in total; approximately 80% of them show up just once. The ten largest clones add up to approximately 17% of the sample. Sequencing was performed on blood. The receptors shown here come from a person between 18 and 70 years old in good health.

This clone was counted between two and nine times. This sample includes further DNA sequences coding for the same CDR3. The chain recombines TRBV2 with TRBJ2-5; D might be TRBD1 (6 bases). V was shortened by 3 bases and J by 4 bases, with 6 bases between the two germline ends. In germline, CDR1 is SNHLY, CDR2 FYNNEI. The CDR3 totals 12 residues. The chain's CDR3 is CASSDRGETQYF. DNA of the CDR3: TGTGCCAGCAGTGACAGGGGAGAGACCCAGTACTTC.

V and J are TRBV15 and TRBJ2-7, with 8 bases matching TRBD2. This CDR3 comprises 15 residues. V was pared by 3 bases and J by 3 bases, with 7 bases of the junction left unmatched. Germline CDR1 reads LNHNV; CDR2 reads YYDKDF (reference sequence). The CDR3: CATSRRQAGVYEQYF. The CDR3 nucleotides read TGTGCCACCAGCAGGAGACAAGCGGGAGTCTACGAGCAGTACTTC.

In regard to this clone: The same CDR3 is also encoded by other DNA sequences in this sample. J is TRBJ2-3 and V is TRBV5-1; D is undetermined. Germline V CDR1 and CDR2: SGHRS, YFSETQ. Trimming left V 4 bases short and J 2 bases short, with 5 bases between. This CDR3 region has 12 residues. The chain's CDR3 is CASSPPTDTQYF. CDR3 sequence (DNA): TGCGCCAGCAGCCCGCCCACAGATACGCAGTATTTT.

The V gene is TRBV7-8, the J gene TRBJ2-1; D is possibly TRBD2 (6 bases). Trimming cost V 1 base and J 10 bases, with 14 bases left between them. Germline V gene sequence: CDR1 SGHVS, CDR2 FQNEAQ. The CDR3 runs to 14 residues. The CDR3 DNA reads as TGTGCCAGCAGCTTAGGCTCGGTAGCGGTAGAGCAGTTCTTC. Translated, it gives CASSLGSVAVEQFF.

The genes are TRBV5-6 and TRBJ2-7, with a possible D match to TRBD1 (6 bases). Germline V gives CDR1 SGHDT, CDR2 YYEEEE. V was cut by 4 bases and J by 5 bases, with 13 bases left in between. The length of the CDR3 is 13 residues. The CDR3 sequence: CASSHPDSDEQYF. The CDR3, as DNA: TGTGCCAGCAGCCACCCGGACAGTGACGAGCAGTACTTC.

The chain links TRBV6-6 to TRBJ1-1; D gene unclear. The CDR3 is 13 amino acids. Germline values: CDR1 MNHNY, CDR2 SVGAGI (reference sequence). The V end lost 7 bases, the J end lost 1 base, and 10 bases lay between the germline ends. The CDR3 DNA reads as TGTGCCAGCACCAACACCGGGAACACTGAAGCTTTCTTT. Translation: CASTNTGNTEAFF.

This clone was observed a single time. The chain couples TRBV7-2 to TRBJ1-2; possible D gene TRBD1, 6 bases. The CDR3 covers 15 residues. Trimming shortened V by 1 base and J by 6 bases, and 15 bases separated the two germline ends. Germline V CDR1 and CDR2: SGHTA, FQGNSA. CDR3 region: CASSLVRVGAHGYTF. CDR3 DNA: TGTGCCAGCAGCTTAGTTCGGGTGGGGGCGCATGGCTACACCTTC.

The J gene is TRBJ1-1, the V gene TRBV18; D perhaps matches TRBD1 (5 bases). Germline assignment: CDR1 KGHSH and CDR2 LQKENI. V lost 3 bases and J 1 base, leaving 15 bases between the germline ends. The CDR3 consists of 16 residues. The CDR3 loop reads CASSPLAGTPNTEAFF. DNA for the CDR3: TGTGCCAGCTCACCCCTAGCCGGGACTCCGAACACTGAAGCTTTCTTT.

Ten or more counts support this clone. The rearrangement uses TRBV7-9 and TRBJ2-7; D call uncertain. Germline assignment: CDR1 SEHNR and CDR2 FQNEAQ (reference sequence). Trimming removed 3 bases from V and 3 bases from J, with 6 bases in between. The CDR3 has 12 amino acids. CDR3 coding DNA: TGTGCCAGCAGCTTGCGAAACTACGAGCAGTACTTC. Its protein product is CASSLRNYEQYF.

In regard to this clone: With a far larger clone one base away, a read error is the likely cause. This same CDR3 is encoded by further DNA sequences in the sample. The chain couples TRBV7-8 to TRBJ2-7, with D maybe TRBD1 (5 bases). Germline V CDR1 and CDR2: SGHVS, FQNEAQ. The CDR3 is made up of 14 amino acids. Trimming removed 1 base from V and 5 bases from J, with 12 bases in between. The CDR3 loop is CASSLGGRVHEQYV. DNA of the CDR3: TGTGCCAGCAGCTTAGGGGGCAGGGTGCACGAGCAGTACGTC.

This rearrangement joins TRBV28 to TRBJ2-7; D tentatively reads TRBD1 or TRBD2 (5 bases each). CDR1 is MDHEN, CDR2 SYDVKM, per germline. Deletions cut 4 bases from V and 0 bases from J, with 16 bases between. The CDR3 covers 16 residues. CDR3 coding DNA: TGTGCCAGCAGTTATCGGGTTGGGGGAAGCTCCTACGAGCAGTACTTC. As protein: CASSYRVGGSSYEQYF.

This chain connects TRBV9 to TRBJ2-3; D unresolved. CDR1 is SGDLS and CDR2 is YYNGEE in the germline V gene. V lost 1 base to trimming and J lost 2 bases, with 8 bases between them. The CDR3 sequence is 14 residues long. CDR3 coding DNA: TGTGCCAGCAGCGTACGGCCCCTCACAGATACGCAGTATTTT. It codes for CASSVRPLTDTQYF.

The rearrangement joins TRBV11-3 to TRBJ1-2, with D possibly being TRBD1 (6 bases). V lost 5 bases to trimming and J lost 4 bases, with 11 bases between them. CDR1 and CDR2 (germline): SGHNT, YENEEA. This CDR3 has 13 residues. CDR3 bases: TGTGCCAGCAGCCAGGGGTCGGTCTATGGCTACACCTTC. Residues: CASSQGSVYGYTF.

This clone was detected only once. The genes are TRBV11-2 and TRBJ2-1, with a weak D call TRBD2 (6 bases). The V end was cut by 6 bases, the J end by 4 bases, with 16 bases between. The CDR3 is 15 amino acids. The V gene's germline CDR1 is SGHAT and CDR2 FQNNGV. This CDR3 is CASRHRDSSYNEQFF. CDR3 nucleotide sequence: TGTGCCAGCAGGCATCGGGACTCCAGTTACAATGAGCAGTTCTTC.

This clone was recorded at least ten times. V gene TRBV4-2 combines with J gene TRBJ2-7; D is ambiguous. Trimming cost V 6 bases and J 11 bases, with 5 bases left between them. Germline V gene lookup returns CDR1 LGHNA and CDR2 YNFKEQ. There are 8 residues in the CDR3. The DNA for the CDR3 is TGTGCCAGCAGGAAGGAGTACTTC. This sequence encodes CASRKEYF.

The chain combines TRBV5-6 with TRBJ1-3; a weak D match, TRBD1 (5 bases). The germline V gene encodes CDR1 SGHDT and CDR2 YYEEEE. Trimming pared 1 base from V and 0 bases from J, leaving 5 bases between. CDR3 length: 14 residues. The CDR3 DNA reads TGTGCCAGCAGCTTGAGGGGCTCTGGAAACACCATATATTTT. Encoded protein: CASSLRGSGNTIYF.

The chain combines TRBV7-3 with TRBJ2-1; D remains ambiguous. In germline, CDR1 is SGHTA, CDR2 FQGTGA. Trimming removed 5 bases at V and 7 bases at J, with 15 bases between. CDR3 length: 14 residues. The CDR3 is CASSADSYGNEQFF. The CDR3 DNA reads TGTGCCAGCAGCGCTGACTCATACGGGAATGAGCAGTTCTTC.

The rearrangement links TRBV12-2 to TRBJ2-7; the table assigns TRBD1, which was not confirmed against the DNA. TRBV12-2 is deemed a pseudogene. This CDR3 spans 16 amino acids. CDR3 residues: CASRIDRTAISYEQYV. The CDR3 DNA sequence: TGTGCAAGTCGCATCGACAGGACAGCGATTTCCTACGAGCAGTACGTC.

The genes are TRBV7-6 and TRBJ2-1; 10 bases fit TRBD2. The CDR3 has 15 amino acids. From germline, CDR1 is SGHVS and CDR2 FNYEAQ. V was pared by 5 bases and J by 10 bases, with 11 bases of the junction left unmatched. This CDR3 is CASSGSAGGLQEQFF. Here the CDR3 DNA reads TGTGCCAGCAGCGGGTCAGCGGGAGGGCTCCAGGAGCAGTTCTTC.

The chain combines TRBV18 with TRBJ1-5; the D is unclear. V gave up 2 bases and J gave up 3 bases, with 5 bases separating them. Looked up from germline, CDR1 is KGHSH and CDR2 is LQKENI. CDR3 size: 13 residues. The CDR3 bases are TGTGCCAGCTCACCAGGGAACAATCAGCCCCAGCATTTT. Protein: CASSPGNNQPQHF. Complete variable domain (other parts from reference TRBV18 and TRBJ1-5): NAGVMQNPRHLVRRRGQEARLRCSPMKGHSHVYWYRQLPEEGLKFMVYLQKENIIDESGMPKERFSAEFPKEGPSILRIQQVVRGDSAAYFCASSPGNNQPQHFGDGTRLSIL.

This clone appeared once. This chain's CDR3 is CASSQDGAANYGYTF. The CDR3 DNA reads TGCGCCAGCAGCCAAGATGGGGCAGCTAACTATGGCTACACCTTC. This chain uses TRBV4-3 with TRBJ1-2; TRBD1 is a possible D gene (5 bases). The CDR3 extends over 15 amino acids. Trimming stripped 0 bases from V and 0 bases from J, with 8 bases between. Germline V gene lookup returns CDR1 LGHNA and CDR2 YSLEER.

The chain recombines TRBV7-8 with TRBJ2-7; D gene ambiguous. V lost 1 base to trimming and J lost 4 bases, with 11 bases between them. Looked up from germline, CDR1 is SGHVS and CDR2 is FQNEAQ. The CDR3 length is 14 residues. The CDR3 DNA follows: TGTGCCAGCAGCTTAGAGGGCCTGACTTACGAGCAGTACTTC. This gives the protein CASSLEGLTYEQYF.

V and J are TRBV19 and TRBJ1-6; no firm D call. Deletions cut 7 bases from V and 2 bases from J, with 6 bases between. The CDR3 covers 13 residues. Germline CDR1 and CDR2: LNHDA and SQIVND (reference sequence). In DNA form, the CDR3 reads TGTGCCAGTATGGAGACCTATAATTCACCCCTCCACTTT. Its translation is CASMETYNSPLHF.

The chain combines TRBV7-6 with TRBJ2-1; D not resolved. The V and J ends lost 6 bases and 1 base respectively, with 4 bases between them. CDR1 and CDR2 from the germline V gene are SGHVS and FNYEAQ. The CDR3 runs 12 residues. DNA of the CDR3: TGTGCCAGCAGAGGGTCCTACAATGAGCAGTTCTTC. This codes for CASRGSYNEQFF.